This T cell receptor (beta chain) was retrieved from a study of T cell responses to AZD1222 COVID-19 vaccine. Study-level points and caveats: The CD4 TCRs associated with vaccination extended across spike and predominated at 160-218 and 743-854. Donors were largely white British and mainly female; clonal diversity was possibly underestimated.

Using immunoSEQ multiplex PCR, the repertoire was profiled, and TCRdb retains in-frame clones only, with some absent. This table holds 77,000 or so clones, roughly 84% found once. The germline CDR1 and CDR2 sequences are SGHTA and FQGNSA. V was clipped by 5 bases and J by 5 bases, with 18 bases between them. The CDR3 has 15 amino acids. Pooling covered second doses at about 4 or about 12 weeks. In the case of this clone: The target antigen is unknown.

This chain connects TRBV7-2 to TRBJ2-5, with D tentatively TRBD2 (7 bases). This TCR derives from an adult who received the AZD1222 COVID-19 vaccine. Sequencing was performed on peripheral blood, taken 28 days after the second AZD1222 dose. The CDR3 spells CASSTRRGAGETQYF. CDR3 sequence (DNA): TGTGCCAGCAGCACCCGACGGGGGGCCGGGGAGACCCAGTACTTC. Using reference TRBV7-2 and TRBJ2-5 for the parts outside the CDR3, the full variable domain is GAGVSQSPSNKVTEKGKDVELRCDPISGHTALYWYRQSLGQGLEFLIYFQGNSAPDKSGLPSDRFSAERTGGSVSTLTIQRTQQEDSAVYLCASSTRRGAGETQYFGPGTRLLVL.